This T cell receptor beta chain is from a study of cytomegalovirus exposure and HLA in healthy donors. Study context: Ancestry clustering placed more than 65% of more than 350 genotyped donors in the Caucasian-associated cluster. Study-wide results and caveats: The sole available immune exposure information was CMV serostatus. According to the study, some 160 TCR beta chains were cytomegalovirus-associated.

Points on this clone: No antigen is known for it.

Among the donors, all were healthy bone marrow donors. Researchers ran the PCR with 60 Vbeta and 13 Jbeta primers. TCRdb's table, derived via immunoSEQ multiplex PCR, lists solely in-frame clones and lacks some. The repertoire holds roughly 200,000 clones, 77% seen once, with roughly 3.6% in the top ten. The sequencing input was PBMCs. This clonotype was obtained from an older woman in good health and CMV-seropositive.

The CDR3 sequence is CASSTTGVGTGPSPLHF. The DNA for the CDR3 is TGTGCCAGCAGTACGACAGGGGTAGGGACTGGACCTTCACCCCTCCACTTT. The chain has TRBV28 and TRBJ1-6, with 8 bases matching TRBD1. V was pared by 5 bases and J by 9 bases, with 15 bases of the junction left unmatched. CDR3 length equals 17 residues. CDR1 is MDHEN, CDR2 SYDVKM, per germline.